What follows are 14 T cell receptor beta chains derived from one specimen sequenced in a study of graft-versus-host responses after intestinal transplantation. Here immunoSEQ multiplex PCR was the method, and the copy in TCRdb shows in-frame clones only, minus some. The sample holds some 130,000 clones, more than 90% seen once. The antigens for these receptors are not known. This material consisted of unstimulated CD4+ T cells sorted from spleen or lymph node cells, taken before intestinal transplant. The receptors derive from a human donor who received an intestinal transplant.

DNA for the CDR3: TGTGCCAGCAGCTTCACCAATAGCGGGGGCCCCCGAGGGGAGCAGTACTTC. Its translation is CASSFTNSGGPRGEQYF. The chain has TRBV7-8 and TRBJ2-7; TRBD2 aligns across 9 bases. The length of the CDR3 is 17 residues. Germline CDR1 and CDR2: SGHVS and FQNEAQ. V shed 3 bases, J shed 7 bases, and the junction held 16 bases outside the gene matches.

The V call is TRBV7-9, the J call TRBJ2-6; D unresolved. Trimming stripped 4 bases from V and 1 base from J, with 8 bases between. The germline V gene encodes CDR1 SEHNR and CDR2 FQNEAQ (reference sequence). The CDR3 totals 15 residues. The CDR3 is CASSSPLSGANVLTF. Written as DNA, the CDR3 is TGTGCCAGCAGCTCCCCTCTTTCTGGGGCCAACGTCCTGACTTTC.

The V call is TRBV18, the J call TRBJ1-3; 9 bases align to TRBD1. In germline, CDR1 is KGHSH, CDR2 LQKENI. CDR3 size: 18 residues. The V and J ends lost 3 bases and 0 bases, in that order; junction bases with no gene match: 9. The CDR3 is CASSPGQGIFSSGNTIYF. CDR3 DNA: TGTGCCAGCTCACCGGGACAGGGAATATTTAGCTCTGGAAACACCATATATTTT.

This clone was observed a single time. CDR3 amino acids: CASSFGSSYEQYF. The DNA of the CDR3 is TGTGCCAGCAGCTTTGGGAGCTCCTACGAGCAGTACTTC. The chain has TRBV11-3 and TRBJ2-7; TRBD2 is a possible D gene (5 bases). Germline CDR1 and CDR2: SGHNT and YENEEA. V lost 3 bases and J lost 0, with 6 bases in between. There are 13 residues in the CDR3.

V gene TRBV5-1 combines with J gene TRBJ1-1, with D possibly matching TRBD1 (5 bases). The V and J ends lost 4 bases and 1 base respectively, with 8 bases between them. Germline assignment: CDR1 SGHRS and CDR2 YFSETQ. This CDR3 has 13 residues. CDR3 in amino acids: CASSGTANTEAFF. The CDR3 DNA is TGCGCCAGCAGCGGGACGGCGAACACTGAAGCTTTCTTT.

The chain carries TRBV5-1 and TRBJ2-1, with TRBD1 identical over 7 bases. J was trimmed by 12 bases and V by 0 bases; bases with no gene match: 9. CDR3 size: 14 residues. Germline V gene data show CDR1 as SGHRS and CDR2 as YFSETQ. The DNA of the CDR3 is TGCGCCAGCAGCTTGGCCGGACAGGAAGTCCGGCAGTTCTTC. Amino acids: CASSLAGQEVRQFF.

The CDR3 DNA follows: TGTGCCAGCAGCTTGTCCGGATTATCTCCCGAAGCTTTCTTT. Protein sequence: CASSLSGLSPEAFF. This chain connects TRBV5-6 to TRBJ1-1; D not resolved. There are 14 residues in the CDR3. The V gene lost 1 base and the J gene lost 8 bases, with 15 bases spanning the gap. CDR1 is SGHDT, CDR2 YYEEEE, per germline.

This sequence joins TRBV5-1 and TRBJ1-6, with D possibly TRBD1 on 6 matching bases. Deletions cut 2 bases from V and 7 bases from J, with 10 bases between. Germline CDR1 SGHRS, CDR2 YFSETQ. The CDR3 spans 14 residues. DNA of the CDR3: TGCGCCAGCAGCTTCGGGACACAGAATTCACCCCTCCACTTT. Protein sequence: CASSFGTQNSPLHF.

The V call is TRBV6-1, the J call TRBJ1-5, with TRBD1 as a possible D gene (5 bases). The germline V gene has CDR1 MNHNS and CDR2 SASEGT. Between the trimmed V and J ends, which lost 8 bases and 2 bases, there was a span of 16 bases. CDR3 size: 15 residues. CDR3 nucleotide sequence: TGTGCCAGCTTTCCAACCGACAGACGCAATCAGCCCCAGCATTTT. This gives the protein CASFPTDRRNQPQHF.

The CDR3, as DNA: TGTGCCAGCAGTTACAGGGGTATTGGCTACAATGAGCAGTTCTTC. Translated: CASSYRGIGYNEQFF. The chain recombines TRBV11-3 with TRBJ2-1; 7 nucleotides match TRBD1. This CDR3 is 15 amino acids long. The germline CDR1 and CDR2 sequences are SGHNT and YENEEA. V shed 6 bases, J shed 3 bases, and the junction held 8 bases outside the gene matches.

The chain recombines TRBV27 with TRBJ1-6, with a weak D call TRBD1 (6 bases). The CDR3 covers 13 residues. CDR1 is MNHEY, CDR2 SMNVEV, per germline (reference sequence). V shed 11 bases and J shed 10 bases, with 18 bases lying between them. The CDR3 region is CAGPQGQSSPLHF. CDR3 bases: TGTGCCGGCCCACAGGGACAAAGCTCACCCCTCCACTTT.

The V and J genes are TRBV19 and TRBJ1-4; 7 bases match TRBD1. CDR1 is LNHDA, CDR2 SQIVND, per germline (reference sequence). The CDR3 extends over 15 amino acids. V trimming: 1 base; J trimming: 5 bases; junction bases outside the gene matches: 4. The CDR3 sequence: CASSIGIQGNEKLFF. In DNA form, the CDR3 reads TGTGCCAGTAGTATAGGCATACAGGGGAATGAAAAACTGTTTTTT.

The chain carries TRBV2 and TRBJ1-1; no clear D gene. V gave up 2 bases and J gave up 1 base, with 5 bases separating them. This CDR3 has 13 residues. CDR1 SNHLY and CDR2 FYNNEI come from the germline V gene. CDR3 amino acids: CASSEYGNTEAFF. CDR3 DNA sequence: TGTGCCAGCAGTGAATATGGGAACACTGAAGCTTTCTTT.

V is TRBV2 and J is TRBJ2-1; 7 bases agree with TRBD2. V gave up 2 bases and J gave up 3 bases; unmatched junction bases: 7. This CDR3 comprises 16 residues. Germline CDR1 and CDR2: SNHLY and FYNNEI. The CDR3 DNA follows: TGTGCCAGCAGTGAAACTGGGTGGGGGGGCTACAATGAGCAGTTCTTC. This sequence encodes CASSETGWGGYNEQFF.